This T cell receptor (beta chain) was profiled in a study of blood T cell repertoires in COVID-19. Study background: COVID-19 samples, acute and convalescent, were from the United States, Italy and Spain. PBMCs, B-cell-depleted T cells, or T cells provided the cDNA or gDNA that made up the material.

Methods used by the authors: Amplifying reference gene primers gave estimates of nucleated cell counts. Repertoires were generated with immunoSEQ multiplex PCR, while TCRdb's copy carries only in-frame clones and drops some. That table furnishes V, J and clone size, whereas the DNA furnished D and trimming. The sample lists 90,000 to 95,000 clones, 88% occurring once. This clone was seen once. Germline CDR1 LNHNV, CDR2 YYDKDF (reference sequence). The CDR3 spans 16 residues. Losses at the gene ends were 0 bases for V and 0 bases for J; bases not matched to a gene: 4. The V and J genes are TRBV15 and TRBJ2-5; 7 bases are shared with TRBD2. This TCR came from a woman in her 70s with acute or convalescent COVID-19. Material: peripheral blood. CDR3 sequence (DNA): TGTGCCACCAGCAGAGATGTCCTAGCGGACCAAGAGACCCAGTACTTC. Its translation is CATSRDVLADQETQYF.